Below, 13 T cell receptor beta chains from the same sample are listed, as sequenced in a study of Ad26.COV2.S vaccination and SARS-CoV-2 variants. The treatment: 15 to 20 received Ad26.COV2.S at low or high dose, single or two shots; about 5 received placebo; per-sample allocation not given. Specimen acquisition occurred on day 63 following the initial vaccine or placebo injection. Sequenced by immunoSEQ multiplex PCR; TCRdb stores in-frame clones only, minus some. The table records about 680,000 clones, around 92% of them present only once. The sequences come from peripheral blood, collected in a trial of Ad26.COV2.S vaccine versus placebo. These receptors were collected from a person aged 18 to 65 who received the Ad26.COV2.S COVID-19 vaccine or a placebo.

V gene TRBV7-7 combines with J gene TRBJ1-3; 9 positions agree with TRBD1. This CDR3 has 15 amino acids. The J segment lost 1 base and the V segment lost 5 bases, leaving 3 bases of the junction unmatched. Germline CDR1 reads SSHAT; CDR2 reads FNYEAQ (reference sequence). CDR3 DNA sequence: TGTGCCAGCAGCCCAGGGACAGGGTCTGGAAACACCATATATTTT. Translated: CASSPGTGSGNTIYF.

Comments on this clone: This specimen includes other DNA sequences encoding the same CDR3. The chain combines TRBV7-9 with TRBJ1-1; D gene ambiguous. V was trimmed by 5 bases and J by 3 bases, leaving 7 bases between them. Germline CDR1 is SEHNR and CDR2 is FQNEAQ (reference sequence). This CDR3 spans 12 amino acids. The CDR3 loop reads CASSPLHTEAFF. The CDR3 coding sequence is TGTGCCAGCAGCCCGCTCCACACTGAAGCTTTCTTT.

This clone was recorded only once. The chain employs TRBV27 and TRBJ2-5, with D perhaps TRBD2 (6 bases). V lost 5 bases and J lost 7, with 20 bases in between. This CDR3 is built from 15 residues. Germline loops: CDR1 MNHEY, CDR2 SMNVEV (reference sequence). The DNA for the CDR3 is TGTGCCAGCAGTCCGGAGGGTGGGCCGCGCGGGACCCAGTACTTC. Protein: CASSPEGGPRGTQYF.

The V and J genes are TRBV27 and TRBJ2-2; no definite D call. CDR1 MNHEY and CDR2 SMNVEV come from the germline V gene (reference sequence). The CDR3 runs 14 residues. V dropped 0 bases and J dropped 7 bases, with 9 bases sitting between them. CDR3 bases: TGTGCCAGCAGTTTATCTGGTTACAGCGGGGAGCTGTTTTTT. This gives the protein CASSLSGYSGELFF.

This clone was detected only a few times. The same CDR3 is also encoded by other DNA sequences in this sample. The chain couples TRBV18 to TRBJ2-6; D gene ambiguous. From germline, CDR1 is KGHSH and CDR2 LQKENI. There are 13 residues in the CDR3. V lost 3 bases, J lost 0 bases, and 0 bases lay in between. Here the CDR3 DNA reads TGTGCCAGCTCACCCTCTGGGGCCAACGTCCTGACTTTC. This translates into CASSPSGANVLTF.

With regard to this clone: Other DNA sequences of this sample code for an identical CDR3. The chain has TRBV15 and TRBJ2-2, with D uncertain. This CDR3 is built from 14 residues. Germline V CDR1 and CDR2: LNHNV, YYDKDF (reference sequence). The V end was cut by 1 base, the J end by 1 base, with 4 bases between. CDR3 nucleotides: TGTGCCACCAGCAGAGGAGGGAACACCGGGGAGCTGTTTTTT. Protein product: CATSRGGNTGELFF.

This clone was counted once. V gene TRBV5-4 combines with J gene TRBJ2-5; perhaps TRBD1 as D (6 bases). The CDR3 contains 13 residues. Per germline, CDR1 SGHNT and CDR2 YYREEE (reference sequence). V dropped 4 bases and J dropped 1 base, with 8 bases sitting between them. The CDR3 sequence: CASSMDSQETQYF. CDR3 DNA: TGTGCCAGCAGCATGGACAGCCAAGAGACCCAGTACTTC.

The chain uses TRBV7-9 and TRBJ2-1; D is uncertain. Germline V lookup: CDR1 SEHNR, CDR2 FQNEAQ (reference sequence). The CDR3 consists of 12 residues. Trimming pared 7 bases from V and 5 bases from J, leaving 9 bases between. As DNA, the CDR3 is TGTGCCAGCACCCAGAGGAACAATGAGCAGTTCTTC. Protein: CASTQRNNEQFF.

The V gene is TRBV6-5, the J gene TRBJ1-3, with a tentative D call TRBD1 (5 bases). Germline CDR1 reads MNHEY; CDR2 reads SVGAGI. V was cut by 7 bases and J by 4 bases, with 11 bases left in between. The CDR3 is 13 amino acids. The CDR3 coding sequence is TGTGCCAGCATCGGCAGGGCCGGAAACACCATATATTTT. It translates to CASIGRAGNTIYF.

This clone was counted a single time. The genes are TRBV9 and TRBJ2-1; 14 bases are a match to TRBD2. Trimming at V came to 4 bases and at J to 7 bases, leaving 7 bases not matched to a gene. This CDR3 spans 16 amino acids. Looked up from germline, CDR1 is SGDLS and CDR2 is YYNGEE. The CDR3 loop is CASSLKGTSGSNEQFF. For the CDR3, the DNA is TGTGCCAGCAGCCTCAAGGGGACTAGCGGGAGTAATGAGCAGTTCTTC.

J is TRBJ2-7 and V is TRBV5-8, with 12 positions matching TRBD2. Trimming at V came to 3 bases and at J to 4 bases, leaving 11 bases not matched to a gene. The CDR3 consists of 17 residues. The germline gives CDR1 SGHTS, CDR2 YDEGEE. In DNA, the CDR3 is TGTGCCAGCAGCTACATACTAGCGGGGGGCCTCGGATACGAGCAGTACTTC. Its protein is CASSYILAGGLGYEQYF.

V usage is TRBV5-6 and J usage is TRBJ1-1; weak D call: TRBD1 (5 bases). The V end lost 5 bases, the J end lost 6 bases, and 8 bases lay between the germline ends. This CDR3 comprises 11 residues. Germline CDR1 reads SGHDT; CDR2 reads YYEEEE. CDR3 nucleotides: TGTGCCAGCAGTCGGGGGGCTGAAGCTTTCTTT. This codes for CASSRGAEAFF.

This chain connects TRBV11-2 to TRBJ2-7, with D possibly being TRBD1 (6 bases). V lost 5 bases, J lost 1 base, and 15 bases lay in between. The CDR3 sequence is 15 residues long. Germline values: CDR1 SGHAT, CDR2 FQNNGV. CDR3 residues: CASSPTLTGSYEQYF. CDR3 sequence (DNA): TGTGCCAGCAGCCCAACATTGACAGGTTCCTACGAGCAGTACTTC.